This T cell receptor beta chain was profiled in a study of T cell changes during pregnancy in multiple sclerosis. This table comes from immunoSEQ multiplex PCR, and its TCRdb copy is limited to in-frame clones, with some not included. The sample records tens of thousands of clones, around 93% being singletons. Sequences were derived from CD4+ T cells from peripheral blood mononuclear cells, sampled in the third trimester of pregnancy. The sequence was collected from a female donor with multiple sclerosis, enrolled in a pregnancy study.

CDR3 DNA sequence: TGTGCCAGCAGCTTGGGCAGTTATAACACTGAAGCTTTCTTT. Protein: CASSLGSYNTEAFF. J is TRBJ1-1 and V is TRBV5-4, with no clear D. The CDR3 sequence is 14 residues long. With 0 bases removed from V and 2 bases from J, the gap between germline ends came to 8 bases. The germline V gene has CDR1 SGHNT and CDR2 YYREEE (reference sequence). Based on the CDR3 plus reference TRBV5-4 and TRBJ1-1, the full variable domain is ETGVTQSPTHLIKTRGQQVTLRCSSQSGHNTVSWYQQALGQGPQFIFQYYREEENGRGNFPPRFSGLQFPNYSSELNVNALELDDSALYLCASSLGSYNTEAFFGQGTRLTVV.